This T cell receptor beta chain was identified in a study of T cell responses to AZD1222 COVID-19 vaccine. CDR3 length: 14 amino acids. V was clipped by 5 bases and J by 6 bases; unmatched bases: 6. CDR1 and CDR2 from the germline V gene are SEHNR and FQNEAQ (reference sequence). Method: immunoSEQ multiplex PCR; TCRdb's copy keeps in-frame clones and lacks some. The table has roughly 150,000 clones, 70% to 90% seen once. Source: peripheral blood, taken on day 0 of AZD1222 vaccination. The receptor comes from an adult in good health. V and J are TRBV7-9 and TRBJ2-2; the match to TRBD2 covers 7 bases. The chain's CDR3 is CASSARLAAGELFF. CDR3 in DNA: TGTGCCAGCAGCGCCCGACTAGCTGCCGGGGAGCTGTTTTTT. Full variable domain (rest looked up from reference TRBV7-9 and TRBJ2-2): DTGVSQNPRHKITKRGQNVTFRCDPISEHNRLYWYRQTLGQGPEFLTYFQNEAQLEKSRLLSDRFSAERPKGSFSTLEIQRTEQGDSAMYLCASSARLAAGELFFGEGSRLTVL.